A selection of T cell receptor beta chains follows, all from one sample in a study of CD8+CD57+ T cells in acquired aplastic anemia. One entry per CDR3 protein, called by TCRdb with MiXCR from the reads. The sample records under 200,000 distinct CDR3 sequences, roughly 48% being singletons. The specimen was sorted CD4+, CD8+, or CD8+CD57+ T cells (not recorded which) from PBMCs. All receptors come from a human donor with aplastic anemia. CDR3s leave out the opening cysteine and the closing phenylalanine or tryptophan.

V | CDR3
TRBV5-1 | ASSLPTNTLTSGSFETQY
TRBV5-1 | ASSPTSGSAEQY
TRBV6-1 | ASSAGLAQETQY
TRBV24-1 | ATSDFPRRQF
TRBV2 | ASKKDRGGGTDTQY
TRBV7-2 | ASSLVWDSAVH
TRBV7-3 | ASSLVGSGGTDTQY
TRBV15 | ATSIPLGGKETQY
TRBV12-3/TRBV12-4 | ASSKLAGDSYEQY
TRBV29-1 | SVEGRLTDTQY
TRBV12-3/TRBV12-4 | ASSSSNSYEQY
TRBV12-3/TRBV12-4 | ASSLISDTDTQY
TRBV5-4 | ALKAQGMNTEAF
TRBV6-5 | ASSYSSGINYGYT
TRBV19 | ASSFVGSNTGELF
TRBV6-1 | ASSLDGVSTDTQY
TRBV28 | AIQVRYGYT
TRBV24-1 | ATSDIPGQGLPSGQYNEQF
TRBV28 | ASSRTGVVGNTEAF
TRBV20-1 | SAPSTGGLAGVDTQY
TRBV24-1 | ATSDDRTGGYGYT
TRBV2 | ASRPGLTSSYEQY
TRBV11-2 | ASSPPPLGTGELF
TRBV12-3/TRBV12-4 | ASRRTGDQPQH
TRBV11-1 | ASSPEATRVREEQY
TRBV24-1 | AISERASGRDADTQY
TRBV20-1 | SAQDRGQWYGYT
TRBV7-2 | AGRTRDTGELF
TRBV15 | ATSREASGVHEQF
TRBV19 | ASSTKGQGGYEQY
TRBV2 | ASSEVGLEAF
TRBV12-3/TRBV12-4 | ASSARLVAQQF
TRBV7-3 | ASSFSSGSREQF
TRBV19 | ASSKTLAKNIQY
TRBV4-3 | ASSQDLSTGRL
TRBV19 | ASSLRDGLYSPLH
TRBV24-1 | ATSSTGVGYT
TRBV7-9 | ASSLAATGGEQY
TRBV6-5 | ASSYGLAGNEQF
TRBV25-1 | ASSEFGIQRGYT
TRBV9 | ASSATSVEELF
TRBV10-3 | AISAGRDSNQPQH
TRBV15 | ATSRGTGIYEQY
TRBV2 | ASRRQGTSPLH
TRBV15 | ATSSLRAMNTEAF
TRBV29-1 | STGTINEQY
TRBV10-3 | AISAPSSYNEQF
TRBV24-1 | ATSDGRQGVYEQY
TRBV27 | ASSLGAEAKNIQY
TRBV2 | ASSDRVPEAF
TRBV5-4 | ASNRAGGVQETQY